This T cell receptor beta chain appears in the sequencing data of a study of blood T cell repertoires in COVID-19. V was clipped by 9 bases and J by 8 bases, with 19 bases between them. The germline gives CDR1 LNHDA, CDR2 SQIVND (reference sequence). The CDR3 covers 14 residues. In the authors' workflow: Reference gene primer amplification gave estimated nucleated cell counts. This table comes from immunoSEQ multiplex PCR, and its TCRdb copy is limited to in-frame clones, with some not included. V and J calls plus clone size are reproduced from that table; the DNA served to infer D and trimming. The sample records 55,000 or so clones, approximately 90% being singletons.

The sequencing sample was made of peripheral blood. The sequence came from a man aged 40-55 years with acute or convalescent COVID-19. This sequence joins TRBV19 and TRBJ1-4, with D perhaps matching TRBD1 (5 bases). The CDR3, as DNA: TGTGCCAGCACCCCGGGGAGGTCAGGGGAAAAACTGTTTTTT. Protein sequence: CASTPGRSGEKLFF.